Below are 10 T cell receptor beta chains sequenced from a single sample in a study of blood T cell repertoires in COVID-19 (dated by TCRdb to about 2020). Library prep was done by the immunoSEQ multiplex PCR assay. TCRdb took this table from immuneACCESS and kept in-frame rearrangements with V and J called. Such tables lack part of the clones; where checked against another copy, unresolved V genes explain under half of the gap, and the rest is unexplained. This sample lists hundreds of thousands of clones; approximately 83% were detected once. The ten biggest clones cover 4.8% of the sample. Sequencing was performed on PBMCs or T cells enriched from blood (not recorded which). The receptors were sampled from a woman between 50 and 59 years old who had been exposed to COVID-19.

The chain carries TRBV12-3 or TRBV12-4 and TRBJ2-2; D is uncertain. The CDR3 sequence is 13 residues long. The V and J ends lost 3 bases and 9 bases respectively, with 11 bases between them. The CDR3 loop is CASSFSGRRELFF. The CDR3 DNA reads as TGTGCCAGCAGTTTCTCAGGTAGAAGGGAGCTGTTTTTT.

The CDR3 loop reads CASSEAQGNSAPLHF. The CDR3 DNA reads as TGTGCCAGCAGTGAAGCTCAGGGAAACAGCGCACCCCTCCACTTT. The rearrangement joins TRBV25-1 to TRBJ1-6; D possibly corresponds to TRBD1 (5 bases). This CDR3 spans 15 amino acids. Trimming took off 2 bases at V and 11 bases at J, with 16 bases between the two ends. Germline CDR1 is MGHDK and CDR2 is SYGVNS.

This clone was recorded a few times. The rearrangement uses TRBV14 and TRBJ2-1; 10 bases align to TRBD1. Germline V gene lookup returns CDR1 SGHDN and CDR2 FVKESK. CDR3 size: 16 residues. The junction had 6 bases not matched to a gene; V was cut back by 3 bases and J by 4 bases. For the CDR3, the DNA is TGTGCCAGCAGCCATACGGGACAGGGGTTTTACAATGAGCAGTTCTTC. Its protein product is CASSHTGQGFYNEQFF.

The DNA of the CDR3 is TGTGCCAGCAGCTTGATACAGGTTTCCGGGGCCAACGTCCTGACTTTC. Translating gives CASSLIQVSGANVLTF. The chain carries TRBV5-6 and TRBJ2-6, with D possibly TRBD1 on 5 matching bases. Germline V lookup: CDR1 SGHDT, CDR2 YYEEEE. This CDR3 is 16 amino acids long. V lost 1 base and J 4 bases, leaving 12 bases between the germline ends.

V is TRBV19 and J is TRBJ2-1; 12 nucleotides align to TRBD2. Trimming took 1 base from V and 7 from J; bases not matched to a gene: 5. The CDR3 consists of 16 residues. Germline CDR1 reads LNHDA; CDR2 reads SQIVND (reference sequence). CDR3: CASSIGGLAGRNEQFF. The CDR3 DNA follows: TGTGCCAGTAGTATAGGCGGACTAGCGGGGAGGAATGAGCAGTTCTTC.

The rearrangement joins TRBV6-5 to TRBJ1-5; perhaps TRBD1 as D (5 bases). CDR3 length equals 15 residues. Trimming left V 2 bases short and J 7 bases short, with 15 bases between. Germline V gives CDR1 MNHEY, CDR2 SVGAGI. CDR3 sequence reads: CASSYEGGEVQPQHF. The DNA for the CDR3 is TGTGCCAGCAGTTACGAGGGAGGGGAGGTCCAGCCCCAGCATTTT.

Within the sample, this clone is medium-sized. This chain joins TRBV7-8 and TRBJ2-7, with D possibly TRBD1 on 6 matching bases. Germline V gene sequence: CDR1 SGHVS, CDR2 FQNEAQ. The germline V and J ends were trimmed by 8 bases and 2 bases, with 16 bases remaining between them. The CDR3 sequence is 14 residues long. The CDR3, as DNA: TGTGCCAGCGGAATGAGACAGGCCCCCTACGAGCAGTACTTC. Protein sequence: CASGMRQAPYEQYF.

There are a few counts of this clone. V is TRBV2 and J is TRBJ1-6; D gene unclear. Trimming pared 7 bases from V and 5 bases from J, leaving 12 bases between. CDR1 SNHLY and CDR2 FYNNEI come from the germline V gene. The CDR3 runs to 14 residues. This CDR3 is CASTPDSHNSPLHF. The CDR3 DNA sequence: TGTGCCAGCACCCCGGACTCACATAATTCACCCCTCCACTTT.

The J gene is TRBJ1-1, the V gene TRBV14; no definite D call. Germline assignment: CDR1 SGHDN and CDR2 FVKESK. CDR3 length equals 13 residues. The V gene lost 0 bases and the J gene lost 5 bases, with 7 bases spanning the gap. Here the CDR3 DNA reads TGTGCCAGCAGCCAAGAGAGGATAACTGAAGCTTTCTTT. It codes for CASSQERITEAFF.

V gene TRBV18 combines with J gene TRBJ2-7, with D possibly TRBD2 on 6 matching bases. Between the trimmed V and J ends, which lost 6 bases and 7 bases, there was a span of 13 bases. The CDR3 runs to 12 residues. Germline CDR1 KGHSH, CDR2 LQKENI. The CDR3 is CASSRDGGEQYF. The CDR3 region has the DNA TGTGCCAGCTCCCGCGACGGAGGGGAGCAGTACTTC.